Detailed here is one TCR beta chain. Its antigen remains unknown. The source of the sample is a study of somatic mutations in cytotoxic T cells in rheumatoid arthritis. CD4+ cells and CD8+ cells were each obtained through positive magnetic bead selection, and their purity was assessed by flow cytometry. General study findings and limits: Statistically, CD8+ T-cell clonality was not significantly distinct between individuals with rheumatoid arthritis and age-matched healthy controls.

Produced via immunoSEQ multiplex PCR; TCRdb's table is partial and in-frame only. Among 10,000 or so clones listed, about 80% were seen once. Germline-derived CDR1 and CDR2 are SGHTA and FQGTGA. The CDR3 is 15 amino acids. V lost 5 bases to trimming and J lost 2 bases, with 14 bases between them. The chain has TRBV7-3 and TRBJ2-3; D perhaps matches TRBD2 (6 bases). The sequencing input was CD8+ T cells sorted from blood. The source of this sequence is an adult with rheumatoid arthritis. The CDR3 DNA is TGTGCCAGCAGCCCCGGACCGGGGGACACAGATACGCAGTATTTT. Translating it yields CASSPGPGDTDTQYF.